This T cell receptor beta chain was observed in a study of T-cell reconstitution after alpha-beta-depleted transplantation in children. Unique molecular identifiers tagged the TCRbeta library. TCRdb ran MiXCR on the PCR reads and lists one entry per CDR3 protein. This table has more than 250,000 distinct CDR3 sequences, 9.5% to 10% appearing once. This CDR3 region has 15 residues. V lost 5 bases and J 2 bases, leaving 13 bases between the germline ends. This clonotype was counted between two and nine times. This sequence originates from a human donor who donated a stem cell graft to a child with SCID. The chain links TRBV12-3 or TRBV12-4 to TRBJ1-5, with D possibly matching TRBD1 (6 bases). The material was PBMCs from the stem cell graft donor, obtained from the stem cell graft. Here the CDR3 reads CASSDGTRRNQPQHF. The DNA for the CDR3 is TGTGCCAGCAGTGACGGGACACGACGCAATCAGCCCCAGCATTTT.